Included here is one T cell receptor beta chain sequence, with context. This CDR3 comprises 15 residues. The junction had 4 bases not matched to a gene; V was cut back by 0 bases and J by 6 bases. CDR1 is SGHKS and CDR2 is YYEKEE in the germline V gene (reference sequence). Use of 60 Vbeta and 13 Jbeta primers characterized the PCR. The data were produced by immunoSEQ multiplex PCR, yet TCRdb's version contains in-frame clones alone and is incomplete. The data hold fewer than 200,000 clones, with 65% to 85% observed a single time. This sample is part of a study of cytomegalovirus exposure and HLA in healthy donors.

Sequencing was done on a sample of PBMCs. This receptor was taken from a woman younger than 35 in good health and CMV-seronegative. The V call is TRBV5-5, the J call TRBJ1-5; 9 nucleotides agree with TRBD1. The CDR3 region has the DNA TGTGCCAGCAGCTTGGGGGACAGGGATGGTCAGCCCCAGCATTTT. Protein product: CASSLGDRDGQPQHF.